A single TCR beta chain is shown here with its context. What it binds is unknown. The PCR employed 60 Vbeta primers together with 13 Jbeta primers. Only in-frame clones appear in the TCRdb table, and some are missing; sequencing was by immunoSEQ multiplex PCR. The data contain about 89,000 clones, roughly three quarters of them singletons. This specimen comes from a study of cytomegalovirus exposure and HLA in healthy donors. About the study: The roughly 120 million unique TCR beta sequences, from approximately 170 million T cells, were found by an earlier analysis.

Study results and caveats: In a later analysis, a missense DCLRE1C variant was linked to TCR beta V- and J-gene trimming. Most TCR sequences were uncommon, yet certain public TCRs appeared in many donors.

Sequenced input: PBMCs. This receptor was obtained from a man aged 25 to 40 in good health and CMV-seronegative.

CDR3 DNA sequence: TGTGCCAGCACCAAAGCGGGATTCACAGATACGCAGTATTTT. As protein: CASTKAGFTDTQYF. The chain recombines TRBV2 with TRBJ2-3; 7 bases fit TRBD2. J gave up 2 bases and V 7 bases, and 6 bases lay outside the gene matches. The CDR3 is 14 amino acids. Looked up from germline, CDR1 is SNHLY and CDR2 is FYNNEI.